A single sample is the source of the 13 T cell receptor beta chains below, sequenced in a study of cytotoxic CD8 clonotypes in ibrutinib-treated CLL. TCRdb's table, derived via immunoSEQ multiplex PCR, lists solely in-frame clones and lacks some. The table lists over 250,000 clones, around 76% of them singletons, with around 5.1% in the top ten. Material: PBMCs, obtained at disease progression, from a patient treated with ibrutinib. The receptors originated from a human donor with chronic lymphocytic leukemia.

The chain employs TRBV10-1 and TRBJ1-1; TRBD1 matches 8 bases. This CDR3 has 14 amino acids. The junction had 2 bases not matched to a gene; V was cut back by 5 bases and J by 0 bases. Germline V gives CDR1 WNHNN, CDR2 SYGVQD (reference sequence). The CDR3 DNA reads as TGCGCCAGCAGTTTGGGACAGGTGAACACTGAAGCTTTCTTT. Its protein product is CASSLGQVNTEAFF.

The J gene is TRBJ2-1, the V gene TRBV11-3; 7 bases are shared with TRBD2. V shed 3 bases, J shed 3 bases, and the junction held 8 bases outside the gene matches. The CDR3 has 16 residues. Germline V gene data show CDR1 as SGHNT and CDR2 as YENEEA. CDR3 sequence reads: CASSFRSGGIYNEQFF. The CDR3 nucleotides are TGTGCCAGCAGCTTTAGGTCGGGGGGAATCTACAATGAGCAGTTCTTC.

The rearrangement links TRBV28 to TRBJ1-3; TRBD1 matches at 7 bases. Germline CDR1 is MDHEN and CDR2 is SYDVKM. The CDR3 extends over 15 amino acids. The V segment lost 5 bases and the J segment 3 bases; nucleotides outside the gene matches: 7. The CDR3 coding sequence is TGTGCCAGCAGTGGGGACAGCCCGAATGGAAACACCATATATTTT. Translation: CASSGDSPNGNTIYF. The full variable domain, with the rest looked up from reference TRBV28 and TRBJ1-3, is DVKVTQSSRYLVKRTGEKVFLECVQDMDHENMFWYRQDPGLGLRLIYFSYDVKMKEKGDIPEGYSVSREKKERFSLILESASTNQTSMYLCASSGDSPNGNTIYFGEGSWLTVV.

The chain links TRBV27 to TRBJ2-7; 7 bases are a match to TRBD1. Germline V gene lookup returns CDR1 MNHEY and CDR2 SMNVEV (reference sequence). CDR3 length: 15 residues. With V trimmed by 3 bases and J by 3 bases, 8 bases remained unmatched. The CDR3 sequence: CASSFRTGLVYEQYF. The CDR3 nucleotides read TGTGCCAGCAGTTTTCGGACAGGTCTGGTCTACGAGCAGTACTTC.

CDR3 amino acids: CASSFLAGGNNEQFF. The CDR3 DNA follows: TGTGCCAGCAGCTTCCTAGCGGGAGGAAACAATGAGCAGTTCTTC. The rearrangement links TRBV7-3 to TRBJ2-1, with 11 nucleotides matching TRBD2. The V segment lost 3 bases and the J segment 5 bases; nucleotides outside the gene matches: 3. Germline V gene data show CDR1 as SGHTA and CDR2 as FQGTGA. CDR3 length: 15 amino acids.

The chain has TRBV5-1 and TRBJ2-2, with 8 bases identical to TRBD1. The CDR3 is made up of 17 amino acids. Germline assignment: CDR1 SGHRS and CDR2 YFSETQ. V trimming: 2 bases; J trimming: 5 bases; junction bases outside the gene matches: 11. The CDR3 spells CASSFAKWTGLTGELFF. The CDR3 nucleotides are TGCGCCAGCAGCTTCGCCAAATGGACAGGGCTGACCGGGGAGCTGTTTTTT.

The rearrangement links TRBV5-1 to TRBJ2-7; D uncertain. Deletions cut 4 bases from V and 4 bases from J, with 12 bases between. Germline V gene data show CDR1 as SGHRS and CDR2 as YFSETQ. The CDR3 spans 13 residues. The CDR3 region has the DNA TGCGCCAGCAGCGGCGGCAATAAGTACGAGCAGTACTTC. It encodes CASSGGNKYEQYF. Together with reference TRBV5-1 and TRBJ2-7, the CDR3 gives the full variable domain: KAGVTQTPRYLIKTRGQQVTLSCSPISGHRSVSWYQQTPGQGLQFLFEYFSETQRNKGNFPGRFSGRQFSNSRSEMNVSTLELGDSALYLCASSGGNKYEQYFGPGTRLTVT.

The CDR3 bases are TGCGCCAGCAGCTTCCCTAGACAGGGAGGCACAGATACGCAGTATTTT. Translation: CASSFPRQGGTDTQYF. The gene calls are TRBV5-1 and TRBJ2-3; 7 positions agree with TRBD1. The germline CDR1 and CDR2 sequences are SGHRS and YFSETQ. This CDR3 has 16 residues. Trimming at V came to 2 bases and at J to 1 base, leaving 7 bases not matched to a gene.

The V gene is TRBV27, the J gene TRBJ2-7; 9 bases align to TRBD2. Germline V gene data show CDR1 as MNHEY and CDR2 as SMNVEV (reference sequence). The junction had 7 bases not matched to a gene; V was cut back by 8 bases and J by 2 bases. The CDR3 is 14 residues long. The CDR3 region is CASLAGVGPYEQYF. The DNA for the CDR3 is TGTGCCAGCTTAGCGGGAGTGGGGCCCTACGAGCAGTACTTC.

The chain couples TRBV2 to TRBJ1-3; D not certain. V dropped 6 bases and J dropped 2 bases, with 14 bases sitting between them. Germline CDR1 SNHLY, CDR2 FYNNEI. This CDR3 comprises 15 residues. The CDR3 reads CASRGIRAAGNTIYF. The CDR3 DNA reads as TGTGCCAGCAGGGGAATAAGGGCGGCTGGAAACACCATATATTTT. Drawing the rest from reference TRBV2 and TRBJ1-3, the complete variable domain is EPEVTQTPSHQVTQMGQEVILRCVPISNHLYFYWYRQILGQKVEFLVSFYNNEISEKSEIFDDQFSVERPDGSNFTLKIRSTKLEDSAMYFCASRGIRAAGNTIYFGEGSWLTVV.

This CDR3 is CATSRGPQGSSYEQYF. For the CDR3, the DNA is TGTGCCACCAGCAGGGGCCCTCAGGGCAGCTCCTACGAGCAGTACTTC. The rearrangement links TRBV15 to TRBJ2-7; D perhaps matches TRBD1 (5 bases). Germline V gene data show CDR1 as LNHNV and CDR2 as YYDKDF (reference sequence). The CDR3 extends over 16 amino acids. V was cut by 3 bases and J by 0 bases, with 15 bases left in between.

The V gene is TRBV18, the J gene TRBJ1-3; TRBD1 matches at 12 bases. The CDR3 is 16 residues long. Germline CDR1 and CDR2: KGHSH and LQKENI. V lost 3 bases and J lost 4; bases outside the gene matches: 4. This CDR3 reads CASSPGTGGFGNTIYF. The CDR3, as DNA: TGTGCCAGCTCACCCGGGACAGGGGGCTTCGGAAACACCATATATTTT.

This chain links TRBV27 with TRBJ2-1; no reliable D call. CDR1 is MNHEY, CDR2 SMNVEV, per germline (reference sequence). V lost 3 bases, J lost 0 bases, and 9 bases lay in between. The CDR3 loop spans 15 amino acids. This chain's CDR3 is CASSFRGTSYNEQFF. CDR3 nucleotides: TGTGCCAGCAGTTTTCGTGGAACCTCCTACAATGAGCAGTTCTTC.